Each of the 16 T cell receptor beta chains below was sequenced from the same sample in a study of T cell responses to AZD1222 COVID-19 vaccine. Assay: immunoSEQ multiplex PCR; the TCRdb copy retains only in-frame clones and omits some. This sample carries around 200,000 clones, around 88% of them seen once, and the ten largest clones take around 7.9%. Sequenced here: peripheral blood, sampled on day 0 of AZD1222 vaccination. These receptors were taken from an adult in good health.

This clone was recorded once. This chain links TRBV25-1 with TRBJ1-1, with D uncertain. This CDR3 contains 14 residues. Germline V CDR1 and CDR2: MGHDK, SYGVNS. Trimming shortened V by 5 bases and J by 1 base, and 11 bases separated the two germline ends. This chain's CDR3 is CASSPPTENTEAFF. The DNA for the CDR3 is TGTGCCAGCAGTCCCCCGACTGAGAACACTGAAGCTTTCTTT.

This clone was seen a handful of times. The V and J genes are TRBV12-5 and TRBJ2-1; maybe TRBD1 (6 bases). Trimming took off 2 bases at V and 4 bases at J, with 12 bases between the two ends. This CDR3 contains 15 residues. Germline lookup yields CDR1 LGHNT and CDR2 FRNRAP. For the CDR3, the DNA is TGTGCTAGTGGTTTGACCAGGGGCGGATACAATGAGCAGTTCTTC. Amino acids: CASGLTRGGYNEQFF.

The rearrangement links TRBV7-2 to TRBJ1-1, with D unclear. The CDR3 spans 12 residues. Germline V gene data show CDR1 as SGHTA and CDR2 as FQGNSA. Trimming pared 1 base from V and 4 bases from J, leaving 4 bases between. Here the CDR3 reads CASSLGSTEAFF. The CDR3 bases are TGTGCCAGCAGCTTAGGGTCCACTGAAGCTTTCTTT.

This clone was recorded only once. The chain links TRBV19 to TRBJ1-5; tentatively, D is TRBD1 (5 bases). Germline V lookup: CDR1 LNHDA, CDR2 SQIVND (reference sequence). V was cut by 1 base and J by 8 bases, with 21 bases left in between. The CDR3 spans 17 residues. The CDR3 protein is CASSIGGGDIGEKPQHF. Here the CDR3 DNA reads TGTGCCAGTAGTATAGGTGGTGGGGATATAGGGGAAAAGCCCCAGCATTTT.

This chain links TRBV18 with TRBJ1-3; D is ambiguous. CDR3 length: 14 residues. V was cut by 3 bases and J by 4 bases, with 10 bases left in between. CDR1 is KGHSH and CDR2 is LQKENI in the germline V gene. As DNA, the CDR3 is TGTGCCAGCTCACCGACGAACAACGGAAACACCATATATTTT. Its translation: CASSPTNNGNTIYF.

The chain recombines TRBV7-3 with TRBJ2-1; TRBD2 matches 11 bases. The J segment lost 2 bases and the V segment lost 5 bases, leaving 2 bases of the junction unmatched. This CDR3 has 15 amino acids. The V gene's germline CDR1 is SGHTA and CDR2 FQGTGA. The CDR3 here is CASSRLAGTYNEQFF. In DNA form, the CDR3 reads TGTGCCAGCAGCCGACTAGCGGGGACCTACAATGAGCAGTTCTTC. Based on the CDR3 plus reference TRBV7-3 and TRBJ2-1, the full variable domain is GAGVSQTPSNKVTEKGKYVELRCDPISGHTALYWYRQSLGQGPEFLIYFQGTGAADDSGLPNDRFFAVRPEGSVSTLKIQRTERGDSAVYLCASSRLAGTYNEQFFGPGTRLTVL.

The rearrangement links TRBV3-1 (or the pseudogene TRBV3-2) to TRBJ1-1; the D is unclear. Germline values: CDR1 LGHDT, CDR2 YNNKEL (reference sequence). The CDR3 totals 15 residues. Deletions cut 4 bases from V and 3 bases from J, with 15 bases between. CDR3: CASSLAGSLDTEAFF. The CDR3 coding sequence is TGTGCCAGCAGCCTCGCGGGGAGCCTGGACACTGAAGCTTTCTTT.

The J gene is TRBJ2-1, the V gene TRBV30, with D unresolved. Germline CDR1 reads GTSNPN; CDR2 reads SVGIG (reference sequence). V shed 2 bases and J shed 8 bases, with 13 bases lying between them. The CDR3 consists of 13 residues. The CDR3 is CAWSIQAGHEQFF. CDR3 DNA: TGTGCCTGGAGTATTCAAGCCGGCCATGAGCAGTTCTTC.

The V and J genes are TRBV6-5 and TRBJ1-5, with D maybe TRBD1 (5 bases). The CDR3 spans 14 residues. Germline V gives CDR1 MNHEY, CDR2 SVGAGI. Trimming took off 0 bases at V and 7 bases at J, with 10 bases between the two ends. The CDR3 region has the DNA TGTGCCAGCAGTTACTCCCGGGGCGGGCAGCCCCAGCATTTT. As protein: CASSYSRGGQPQHF.

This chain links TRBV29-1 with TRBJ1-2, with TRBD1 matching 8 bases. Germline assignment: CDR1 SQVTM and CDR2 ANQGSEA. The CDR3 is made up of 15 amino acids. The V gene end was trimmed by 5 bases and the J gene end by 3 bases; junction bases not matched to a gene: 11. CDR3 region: CSVSWTGRGYYGYTF. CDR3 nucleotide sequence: TGCAGCGTTAGCTGGACAGGGCGCGGGTACTATGGCTACACCTTC. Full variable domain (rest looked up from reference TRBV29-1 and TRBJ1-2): SAVISQKPSRDICQRGTSLTIQCQVDSQVTMMFWYRQQPGQSLTLIATANQGSEATYESGFVIDKFPISRPNLTFSTLTVSNMSPEDSSIYLCSVSWTGRGYYGYTFGSGTRLTVV.

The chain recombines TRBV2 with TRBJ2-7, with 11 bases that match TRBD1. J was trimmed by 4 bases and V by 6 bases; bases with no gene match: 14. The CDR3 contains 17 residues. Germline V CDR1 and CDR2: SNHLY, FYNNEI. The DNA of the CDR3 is TGTGCCAGCAGGAAGGGAGCGGACAGGGGGCCCTTGTACGAGCAGTACTTC. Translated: CASRKGADRGPLYEQYF.

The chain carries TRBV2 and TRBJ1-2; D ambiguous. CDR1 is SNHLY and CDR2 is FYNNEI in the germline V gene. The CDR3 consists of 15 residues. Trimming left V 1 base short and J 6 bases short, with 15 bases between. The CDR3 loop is CASSEVRFTEDGYTF. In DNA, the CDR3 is TGTGCCAGCAGTGAAGTTCGGTTCACTGAGGATGGCTACACCTTC.

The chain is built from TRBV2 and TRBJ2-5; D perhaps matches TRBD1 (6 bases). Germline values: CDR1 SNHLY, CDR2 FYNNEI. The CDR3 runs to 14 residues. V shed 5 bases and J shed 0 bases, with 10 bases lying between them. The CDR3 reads CASSYRGYQETQYF. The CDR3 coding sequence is TGTGCCAGCAGTTATAGGGGGTACCAAGAGACCCAGTACTTC.

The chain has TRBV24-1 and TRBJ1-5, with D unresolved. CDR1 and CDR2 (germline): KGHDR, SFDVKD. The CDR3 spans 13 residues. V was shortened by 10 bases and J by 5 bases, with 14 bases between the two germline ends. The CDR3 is CATASGIDQPQHF. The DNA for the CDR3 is TGTGCCACAGCCAGTGGGATCGATCAGCCCCAGCATTTT.

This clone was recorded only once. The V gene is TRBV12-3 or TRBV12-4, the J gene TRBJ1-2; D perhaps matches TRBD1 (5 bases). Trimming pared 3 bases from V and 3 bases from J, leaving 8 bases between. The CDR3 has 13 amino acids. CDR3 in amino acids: CASSFGAYYGYTF. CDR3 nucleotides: TGTGCCAGCAGTTTTGGGGCATACTATGGCTACACCTTC.

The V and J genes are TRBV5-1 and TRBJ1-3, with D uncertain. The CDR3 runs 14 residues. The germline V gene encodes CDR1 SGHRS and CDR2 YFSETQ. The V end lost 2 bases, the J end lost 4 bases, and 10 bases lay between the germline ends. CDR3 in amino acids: CASSFTGIGNTIYF. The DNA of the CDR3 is TGCGCCAGCAGCTTCACGGGAATCGGAAACACCATATATTTT.